The rows below give T cell receptor beta chains drawn from one sample of a study of shared clonotypes between healthy human individuals. Repertoires were generated with immunoSEQ multiplex PCR, while TCRdb's copy carries only in-frame clones and drops some. The table has millions of clones, 85% to 95% seen once. The material sequenced was naive CD4+ T cells sorted from blood. The receptors here all came from a man between 18 and 35 years old in good health. Both conserved end residues are part of each CDR3. Fields, in order: clone size, J gene, D gene, V gene, CDR3 protein, CDR3 DNA. D genes are given only for firm matches. Clone size, where shown, is once, few, many, or a class for clones that have expanded.

>-|TRBJ2-3|TRBD2|TRBV4-2
CASSQDSKRGGSTDTQYF
TGTGCCAGCAGCCAAGATAGCAAGCGGGGGGGGAGCACAGATACGCAGTATTTT
>-|TRBJ1-1|-|TRBV29-1
CSVEHRTEAFF
TGCAGCGTTGAACACAGAACTGAAGCTTTCTTT
>-|TRBJ1-1|-|TRBV11-2
CASSYAINTGEAFF
TGTGCCAGCAGCTATGCCATAAATACAGGGGAAGCTTTCTTT
>-|TRBJ2-3|TRBD2|TRBV7-2
CASSLRLAGPVTDTQYF
TGTGCCAGCAGCTTAAGGCTAGCGGGCCCCGTCACAGATACGCAGTATTTT
>-|TRBJ2-7|TRBD2|TRBV6-5
CASSYSRLAGIYEQYF
TGTGCCAGCAGTTACTCTAGGCTAGCGGGAATATACGAGCAGTACTTC
>-|TRBJ1-2|-|TRBV6-5
CASSPMGQGTYGYTF
TGTGCCAGCAGCCCCATGGGTCAGGGGACCTATGGCTACACCTTC
>-|TRBJ2-7|-|TRBV2
CASSYGGREQYF
TGTGCCAGTTCGTACGGCGGGCGCGAGCAGTACTTC
>-|TRBJ2-2|TRBD1|TRBV10-3
CAISPTGVGTGELFF
TGTGCCATCAGTCCGACAGGGGTTGGCACCGGGGAGCTGTTTTTT
>-|TRBJ2-7|TRBD2|TRBV5-1
CASSKLPTSGSFYEQYF
TGCGCCAGCAGCAAACTACCGACTAGCGGGAGTTTTTACGAGCAGTACTTC
>-|TRBJ1-4|TRBD1|TRBV7-9
CASSPRDRAGEKLFF
TGTGCCAGCAGCCCACGGGACAGGGCGGGCGAAAAACTGTTTTTT
>-|TRBJ2-3|TRBD2|TRBV4-3
CASSRTSGSTDTQYF
TGCGCCAGCAGCCGGACTAGCGGGAGCACGGATACGCAGTATTTT
>-|TRBJ1-1|-|TRBV6-1
CASGSGGIGTEAFF
TGTGCCAGCGGAAGCGGGGGTATTGGGACTGAAGCTTTCTTT
>-|TRBJ1-1|-|TRBV2
CASSGDLNTEAFF
TGTGCCAGCAGCGGGGACCTGAACACTGAAGCTTTCTTT
>-|TRBJ1-2|-|TRBV27
CASSKLGGQDGYTF
TGTGCCAGCAGCAAGTTGGGGGGGCAGGATGGCTACACCTTC
>-|TRBJ2-2|TRBD1|TRBV30
CAWSYRGTGELFF
TGTGCCTGGTCTTACAGGGGCACCGGGGAGCTGTTTTTT
>-|TRBJ1-3|TRBD1|TRBV5-1
CASSLTGQASGNTIYF
TGCGCCAGCAGCTTGACGGGACAGGCCTCTGGAAACACCATATATTTT
>-|TRBJ1-4|TRBD1|TRBV7-2
CASSLARTGQGNGKLFF
TGTGCCAGCAGCTTAGCCCGCACGGGACAGGGTAACGGAAAACTGTTTTTT
>-|TRBJ1-5|-|TRBV30
CAWSWGRSNQPQHF
TGTGCCTGGAGCTGGGGTCGGAGCAATCAGCCCCAGCATTTT
>-|TRBJ1-1|TRBD1|TRBV18
CASSPLGTGLNTEAFF
TGTGCCAGCTCACCACTAGGGACAGGACTGAACACTGAAGCTTTCTTT
>-|TRBJ2-1|TRBD2|TRBV19
CASSIEGLAINEQFF
TGTGCCAGTAGTATAGAAGGACTAGCTATCAATGAGCAGTTCTTC
>-|TRBJ1-1|TRBD1|TRBV10-3
CATGQVNTEAFF
TGTGCCACGGGACAGGTGAACACTGAAGCTTTCTTT
>-|TRBJ2-7|TRBD2|TRBV28
CASSWGGSYEQYF
TGTGCCAGCAGTTGGGGGGGGTCCTACGAGCAGTACTTC
>-|TRBJ2-7|-|TRBV6-5
CASTPYPNEQYF
TGTGCCAGCACCCCTTACCCGAACGAGCAGTACTTC
>-|TRBJ1-1|-|TRBV5-1
CASSLQGNTEAFF
TGCGCCAGCAGCTTACAGGGGAACACTGAAGCTTTCTTT
>-|TRBJ2-3|TRBD1|TRBV18
CASSPIGDRPDTQYF
TGTGCCAGCTCACCAATTGGGGACAGACCAGATACGCAGTATTTT
>once|TRBJ2-6|-|TRBV25-1
CASSDGGANVLTF
TGTGCCAGCAGTGATGGCGGGGCCAACGTCCTGACTTTC
>-|TRBJ1-2|-|TRBV5-1
CASSSGTGGSSTF
TGCGCCAGCAGCTCCGGGACCGGGGGCTCGTCGACCTTC
>-|TRBJ2-7|-|TRBV11-3
CASSALWVGQAYEQYF
TGTGCCAGCAGCGCCCTCTGGGTAGGGCAAGCCTACGAGCAGTACTTC
>-|TRBJ1-2|TRBD1|TRBV5-4
CASSWTGWAYGYTF
TGTGCCAGCAGCTGGACAGGGTGGGCCTATGGCTACACCTTC
>-|TRBJ2-7|TRBD1|TRBV25-1
CASSDPGQSYEQYF
TGTGCCAGCAGTGACCCGGGACAGTCCTACGAGCAGTACTTC
>-|TRBJ2-1|-|TRBV28
CACRARGTYNEQFF
TGTGCCTGCCGGGCCCGGGGTACCTACAATGAGCAGTTCTTC
>-|TRBJ2-3|-|TRBV7-9
CASSLAVGASTDTQYF
TGTGCCAGCAGCTTAGCTGTGGGGGCAAGCACAGATACGCAGTATTTT
>-|TRBJ2-7|TRBD1|TRBV2
CASKGQDFDEQYF
TGTGCCAGCAAAGGACAGGACTTCGACGAGCAGTACTTC
>once|TRBJ2-1|-|TRBV6-6
CASSYSHYTAYNEQFF
TGTGCCAGCAGTTACTCCCACTACACGGCCTACAATGAGCAGTTCTTC
>-|TRBJ2-7|-|TRBV7-8
CASSPYMPLSEQYF
TGTGCCAGCAGCCCGTACATGCCCCTGTCCGAGCAGTACTTC
>-|TRBJ2-2|TRBD1|TRBV4-3
CASSQGRPDRANTGELFF
TGCGCCAGCAGCCAAGGGAGACCCGACAGGGCGAACACCGGGGAGCTGTTTTTT
>-|TRBJ2-7|TRBD2|TRBV5-1
CASTASPGGEQCF
TGCGCCAGCACCGCCTCTCCCGGGGGGGAGCAGTGCTTC